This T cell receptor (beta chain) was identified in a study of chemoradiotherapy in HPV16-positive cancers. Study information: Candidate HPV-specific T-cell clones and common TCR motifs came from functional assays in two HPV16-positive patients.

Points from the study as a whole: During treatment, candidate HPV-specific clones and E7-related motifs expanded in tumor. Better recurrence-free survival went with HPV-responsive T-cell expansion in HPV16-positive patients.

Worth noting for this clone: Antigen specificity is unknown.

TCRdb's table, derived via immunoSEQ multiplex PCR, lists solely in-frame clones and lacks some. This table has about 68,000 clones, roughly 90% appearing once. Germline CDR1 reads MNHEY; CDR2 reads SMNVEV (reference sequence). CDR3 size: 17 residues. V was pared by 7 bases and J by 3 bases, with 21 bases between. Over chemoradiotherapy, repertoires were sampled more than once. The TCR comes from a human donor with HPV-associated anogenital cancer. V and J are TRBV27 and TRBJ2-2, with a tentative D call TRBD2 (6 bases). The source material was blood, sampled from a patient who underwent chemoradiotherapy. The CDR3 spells CASTPGRGWGDTGELFF. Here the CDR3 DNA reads TGTGCCAGCACCCCCGGTCGGGGGTGGGGAGACACCGGGGAGCTGTTTTTT.